A selection of T cell receptor beta chains follows, all from one sample in a study of cytomegalovirus exposure and HLA in healthy donors. TCRdb's table, derived via immunoSEQ multiplex PCR, lists solely in-frame clones and lacks some. The sample shows about 200,000 clones, around 81% of them seen only once. The specimen was PBMCs. The receptors originated from a man aged 18 to 30 in good health and CMV-seronegative. Both conserved end residues are trimmed from each CDR3. The order of the fields is CDR3 protein, J gene, V gene, clone size. A clone size is listed for some rows: how often the clone was seen (once, few, many), or a class if it is expanded.

ASSIGAGQHYGYT | TRBJ1-2 | TRBV19 | .
ASSPSAGGSYNEQF | TRBJ2-1 | TRBV19 | once
ASSETGDLTGELF | TRBJ2-2 | TRBV25-1 | .
ASSQDSSNQPQH | TRBJ1-5 | TRBV4-1 | .
ASSGNRGPGYGYT | TRBJ1-2 | TRBV9 | .
ASSLGGFGYT | TRBJ1-2 | TRBV28 | .
SVDSRGRNYGYT | TRBJ1-2 | TRBV29-1 | .
ATSREPGGVRGSNSPLH | TRBJ1-6 | TRBV15 | once
ASSVSGPDTGELF | TRBJ2-2 | TRBV2 | few
ASSVAVTGGSGANVLT | TRBJ2-6 | TRBV9 | .
ASSLRGPYEQY | TRBJ2-7 | TRBV27 | .
ASSQGFTTNEKLF | TRBJ1-4 | TRBV6-5 | once
ASSSAGGVNSPLH | TRBJ1-6 | TRBV7-3 | .
ATSREMRDRAGNTIY | TRBJ1-3 | TRBV15 | .
ASSAIGGFEALRSYNEQF | TRBJ2-1 | TRBV28 | .
ASSDYPDQPQH | TRBJ1-5 | TRBV6-4 | once
ASSLAVAQETQY | TRBJ2-5 | TRBV28 | .
ASSYGGRSSEKLF | TRBJ1-4 | TRBV6-5 | .
ASTRLGLDEKLF | TRBJ1-4 | TRBV5-1 | once
ASSIGQHTDTQY | TRBJ2-3 | TRBV19 | .
ASSVGTNYGYT | TRBJ1-2 | TRBV2 | .
ASSYTQGAVQPQH | TRBJ1-5 | TRBV6-6 | .
ASSMTSDTQY | TRBJ2-3 | TRBV19 | .
ASSRTKRGLAGGPGHWNNEQF | TRBJ2-1 | TRBV4-2 | few
ASSFGREEIGEQY | TRBJ2-7 | TRBV7-9 | once
ASSQGFNNEQF | TRBJ2-1 | TRBV19 | many
ATGQGQSYT | TRBJ1-2 | TRBV6-5 | few
ASSRQRSYEQY | TRBJ2-7 | TRBV6-5 | .
ASTDDGQTVDSPLH | TRBJ1-6 | TRBV10-2 | .
ASGPTINSPLH | TRBJ1-6 | TRBV7-2 | .
ASSVVSSGGGETQY | TRBJ2-5 | TRBV9 | .
ASSLAGVNTEAF | TRBJ1-1 | TRBV7-2 | .
ASSVGLGGRREQY | TRBJ2-7 | TRBV9 | .
ASSEGRGRVGTEAF | TRBJ1-1 | TRBV2 | .
ASSPGLDAYEQY | . | TRBV27 | .
ASSPGGSGGTNTEAF | TRBJ1-1 | TRBV7-2 | .
ASSLREALAGEYRYEQY | TRBJ2-7 | TRBV7-2 | .
ASSPQVISGNTIY | TRBJ1-3 | TRBV18 | .
AISELAKGQEDISYEQY | TRBJ2-7 | TRBV10-3 | .
ASSVADTLAAGNTIY | TRBJ1-3 | TRBV9 | .
ASNTGTRETDTQY | TRBJ2-3 | TRBV5-4 | .
ASSSTSGGYEQY | TRBJ2-7 | TRBV7-6 | .
ASSQEYEESYGYT | TRBJ1-2 | TRBV4-3 | .
ASSPTNTGARNTIY | TRBJ1-3 | TRBV7-9 | .
ASSPGWGDRGANEQY | TRBJ2-7 | TRBV5-1 | .
ASSFRQPFSSYEQY | TRBJ2-7 | TRBV7-9 | .
ASSQDDSLSYEQY | TRBJ2-7 | TRBV4-3 | few
ASSFLAGTGRHEQY | TRBJ2-7 | TRBV28 | .
ASSQGLADYEQY | TRBJ2-7 | TRBV4-3 | once
ASSLATGETTDTQY | TRBJ2-3 | TRBV5-4 | few
ASSLAGTGVSGANVLT | TRBJ2-6 | TRBV7-9 | .
SVPRQGASDTQY | TRBJ2-3 | TRBV29-1 | few
ASSTTGGYEQF | TRBJ2-1 | TRBV19 | .
SSSLDLGQLTDTQY | TRBJ2-3 | TRBV7-9 | .